Listed here is a single T cell receptor (beta chain). Its target is unknown. This sample stems from a study of T cell responses to AZD1222 COVID-19 vaccine. This table comes from immunoSEQ multiplex PCR, and its TCRdb copy is limited to in-frame clones, with some not included. The sample lists about 190,000 clones, around 86% occurring once. Overall study results and limits: CD4 TCRs linked to vaccination spanned spike, dominating at 160-218 and 743-854. It was only six AZD1222 recipients who were seropositive at baseline. There were mostly white British donors and more females than males, and clonal diversity was possibly underestimated. Reportedly, nearly half of unique spike TCRs recognized epitopes outside B.1.351/B.1.1.7 mutations.

Germline V gene lookup returns CDR1 LNHDA and CDR2 SQIVND (reference sequence). Trimming at V came to 5 bases and at J to 4 bases, leaving 6 bases not matched to a gene. This CDR3 contains 14 residues. This material consisted of peripheral blood, taken on day 0 of MenACWY control vaccination. V gene TRBV19 combines with J gene TRBJ2-7; 9 bases line up with TRBD2. The receptor comes from an adult in good health. CDR3 DNA sequence: TGTGCCAGTAGTTTGGCTAGCGGGATATACGAGCAGTACTTC. Protein: CASSLASGIYEQYF. Supplemented by reference TRBV19 and TRBJ2-7, the full variable domain reads DGGITQSPKYLFRKEGQNVTLSCEQNLNHDAMYWYRQDPGQGLRLIYYSQIVNDFQKGDIAEGYSVSREKKESFPLTVTSAQKNPTAFYLCASSLASGIYEQYFGPGTRLTVT.